These 19 T cell receptor beta chains were all obtained from the same sample, sequenced in a study of cytomegalovirus exposure and HLA in healthy donors. With 60 Vbeta and 13 Jbeta primers, the PCR was carried out. The assay was immunoSEQ multiplex PCR, and TCRdb's table has in-frame clones only and misses some. The table records almost 200,000 clones, over 75% of them present only once. The source material was PBMCs. The receptors were gathered from a woman aged 45-60 years in good health and CMV-seronegative.

The V call is TRBV29-1, the J call TRBJ1-1, with 12 positions matching TRBD1. The CDR3 loop spans 16 amino acids. V lost 5 bases to trimming and J lost 7 bases; unmatched junction nucleotides: 14. Germline V gives CDR1 SQVTM, CDR2 ANQGSEA. CDR3 nucleotides: TGCAGCGTTAGGGGCGCGGGACAGGGGGCCTTCGGTGAAGCTTTCTTT. Its protein is CSVRGAGQGAFGEAFF.

The V call is TRBV4-1, the J call TRBJ2-5; D ambiguous. The CDR3 totals 14 residues. With 1 base removed from V and 11 bases from J, the gap between germline ends came to 17 bases. Germline CDR1 reads MGHRA; CDR2 reads YSYEKL. CDR3 bases: TGCGCCAGCAGCCAAGGTGCTGGGCTTACGGAACAGTACTTC. This encodes CASSQGAGLTEQYF.

This sequence joins TRBV19 and TRBJ2-7; maybe TRBD2 (6 bases). Germline CDR1 LNHDA, CDR2 SQIVND (reference sequence). The CDR3 covers 12 residues. V was pared by 4 bases and J by 4 bases, with 8 bases between. The CDR3 sequence is CASSSGTYEQYF. The CDR3 DNA reads as TGTGCCAGTAGTAGCGGGACTTACGAGCAGTACTTC.

This clone was seen only once. This chain connects TRBV28 to TRBJ1-1; 11 bases line up with TRBD1. Germline CDR1 is MDHEN and CDR2 is SYDVKM. V gave up 8 bases and J gave up 4 bases; unmatched junction bases: 3. This CDR3 spans 13 amino acids. The CDR3 DNA follows: TGTGCCAGCGGACAGGGGGCGCGCACTGAAGCTTTCTTT. This encodes CASGQGARTEAFF.

The V call is TRBV2, the J call TRBJ1-2, with D maybe TRBD1 (5 bases). CDR1 is SNHLY and CDR2 is FYNNEI in the germline V gene. The V end lost 1 base, the J end lost 4 bases, and 13 bases lay between the germline ends. The CDR3 runs to 15 residues. CDR3 amino acids: CASSEDQGSGYGYTF. The CDR3 nucleotides read TGTGCCAGCAGTGAAGATCAGGGCTCCGGCTATGGCTACACCTTC.

The chain carries TRBV5-1 and TRBJ1-1; D perhaps matches TRBD1 (6 bases). V dropped 0 bases and J dropped 6 bases, with 12 bases sitting between them. The CDR3 is 14 amino acids. Germline CDR1 reads SGHRS; CDR2 reads YFSETQ. For the CDR3, the DNA is TGCGCCAGCAGCTTGGACGGGGCAGGGGCTGAAGCTTTCTTT. Translation gives CASSLDGAGAEAFF.

The chain is built from TRBV5-1 and TRBJ2-1; 10 nucleotides match TRBD2. V lost 4 bases and J lost 6; bases outside the gene matches: 7. CDR3 size: 15 residues. In germline, CDR1 is SGHRS, CDR2 YFSETQ. The CDR3 here is CASSPGTSVTNEQFF. In DNA, the CDR3 is TGCGCCAGCAGCCCCGGGACTAGCGTTACCAATGAGCAGTTCTTC. Combining the CDR3 with reference TRBV5-1 and TRBJ2-1 gives the whole variable domain KAGVTQTPRYLIKTRGQQVTLSCSPISGHRSVSWYQQTPGQGLQFLFEYFSETQRNKGNFPGRFSGRQFSNSRSEMNVSTLELGDSALYLCASSPGTSVTNEQFFGPGTRLTVL.

V gene TRBV6-5 combines with J gene TRBJ1-4; TRBD1 might be the D (6 bases). CDR3 size: 16 residues. Per the germline V gene, CDR1 is MNHEY and CDR2 is SVGAGI. V lost 2 bases to trimming and J lost 2 bases, with 12 bases between them. This chain's CDR3 is CASSYGRGRTNEKLFF. In DNA form, the CDR3 reads TGTGCCAGCAGTTACGGCAGGGGAAGGACTAATGAAAAACTGTTTTTT.

J is TRBJ2-3 and V is TRBV11-1; TRBD2 matches at 10 bases. Trimming at V came to 3 bases and at J to 7 bases, leaving 4 bases not matched to a gene. This CDR3 is built from 14 residues. In germline, CDR1 is SGHAT, CDR2 FQDESV (reference sequence). The CDR3 is CASSLGLAMNTQYF. The CDR3 DNA sequence: TGTGCCAGCAGCTTGGGACTAGCGATGAATACGCAGTATTTT. The full variable domain, with the rest looked up from reference TRBV11-1 and TRBJ2-3, is EAEVAQSPRYKITEKSQAVAFWCDPISGHATLYWYRQILGQGPELLVQFQDESVVDDSQLPKDRFSAERLKGVDSTLKIQPAELGDSAMYLCASSLGLAMNTQYFGPGTRLTVL.

The rearrangement joins TRBV28 to TRBJ2-5; 7 bases agree with TRBD1. The DNA end is more similar to TRBJ2-7, so the J call may be wrong. Germline CDR1 reads MDHEN; CDR2 reads SYDVKM. CDR3 length: 12 amino acids. The CDR3 loop reads CASRVQGYEQYF. CDR3 sequence (DNA): TGTGCCAGCAGGGTACAGGGGTACGAGCAGTACTTC.

The V and J genes are TRBV11-2 and TRBJ1-1; D possibly corresponds to TRBD1 (5 bases). Per germline, CDR1 SGHAT and CDR2 FQNNGV. The CDR3 covers 13 residues. The V end was cut by 2 bases, the J end by 4 bases, with 8 bases between. CDR3 protein: CASSLRRGTEAFF. For the CDR3, the DNA is TGTGCCAGCAGCTTACGAAGGGGCACTGAAGCTTTCTTT. Variable domain in full (rest from reference TRBV11-2 and TRBJ1-1): EAGVAQSPRYKIIEKRQSVAFWCNPISGHATLYWYQQILGQGPKLLIQFQNNGVVDDSQLPKDRFSAERLKGVDSTLKIQPAKLEDSAVYLCASSLRRGTEAFFGQGTRLTVV.

The rearrangement joins TRBV4-1 to TRBJ2-7, with TRBD1 matching over 7 bases. After removal of 4 bases from V and 4 bases from J, the junction contained 7 bases not matched to a gene. The CDR3 contains 14 residues. The germline V gene encodes CDR1 MGHRA and CDR2 YSYEKL. This CDR3 reads CASSPRTGFYEQYF. In DNA form, the CDR3 reads TGCGCCAGCAGCCCCCGGACAGGATTTTACGAGCAGTACTTC.

The rearrangement uses TRBV5-1 and TRBJ2-1; 10 positions match TRBD2. This CDR3 contains 18 residues. Trimming at V came to 0 bases and at J to 5 bases, leaving 11 bases not matched to a gene. Germline V gene lookup returns CDR1 SGHRS and CDR2 YFSETQ. The DNA of the CDR3 is TGCGCCAGCAGCTTGGGCCTAGCGGGAGCGGGTATTGACAATGAGCAGTTCTTC. Protein product: CASSLGLAGAGIDNEQFF.

This clone showed up just once. The CDR3 protein is CAISEGVVRNSPLHF. The CDR3 nucleotides are TGTGCCATCAGTGAAGGGGTGGTGAGGAATTCACCCCTCCACTTT. This rearrangement joins TRBV10-3 to TRBJ1-6; TRBD1 is a possible D gene (5 bases). The V end was cut by 3 bases, the J end by 7 bases, with 13 bases between. The CDR3 has 15 amino acids. Germline V CDR1 and CDR2: ENHRY, SYGVKD.

This clone was observed a single time. J is TRBJ2-5 and V is TRBV5-4; D is ambiguous. The closer fit of TRBJ2-7 to the DNA end suggests the J call may be wrong. CDR3 size: 13 residues. Germline CDR1 SGHNT, CDR2 YYREEE (reference sequence). The CDR3 loop is CASSLSSSYEQYF. DNA for the CDR3: TGTGCCAGCAGCTTGAGCTCATCCTACGAGCAGTACTTC.

This chain's CDR3 is CASRTLRRGSGQPQHF. The CDR3 DNA is TGTGCCAGCAGAACCCTGAGGAGGGGCTCGGGGCAGCCCCAGCATTTT. The chain couples TRBV28 to TRBJ1-5; D might be TRBD1 (5 bases). The germline gives CDR1 MDHEN, CDR2 SYDVKM. The CDR3 contains 16 residues. The V end lost 6 bases, the J end lost 7 bases, and 22 bases lay between the germline ends.

CDR3 nucleotide sequence: TGTGCCAGCAGTGGGAGGGTTAGGGATGAAAAACTGTTTTTT. Protein sequence: CASSGRVRDEKLFF. The chain carries TRBV6-1 and TRBJ1-4; D is unresolved. The CDR3 consists of 14 residues. CDR1 is MNHNS and CDR2 is SASEGT in the germline V gene. Trimming removed 4 bases from V and 6 bases from J, with 12 bases in between.

This clone occurred once. CDR3 sequence reads: CASSSEHRSPTYEQYF. The CDR3 coding sequence is TGTGCCAGCAGCTCCGAACACAGATCCCCTACCTACGAGCAGTACTTC. The chain carries TRBV5-4 and TRBJ2-7, with D unresolved. Trimming cost V 3 bases and J 2 bases, with 18 bases left between them. CDR1 is SGHNT, CDR2 YYREEE, per germline (reference sequence). The CDR3 is 16 residues long.

The gene calls are TRBV6-1 and TRBJ2-5; TRBD1 matches 7 bases. TRBJ2-7 matches the DNA end more closely, so the J call is doubtful. In germline, CDR1 is MNHNS, CDR2 SASEGT. The CDR3 extends over 14 amino acids. CDR3 nucleotides: TGTGCCAGCAGTATCGGACAGGCTACCTACGAGCAGTACTTC. It is translated as CASSIGQATYEQYF.